This T cell receptor (beta chain) originates from a study of regulatory T cells in long-lasting Graves disease. This clonotype was counted many times. Its cognate antigen is unknown. Study-wide points: Persistent disease preferred TRBV28, TRBJ1-2 and TRBJ2-5.

The CDR3 spans 13 residues. V lost 6 bases to trimming and J lost 6 bases, with 15 bases between them. As for time point: newly diagnosed GD, antithyroid drugs for less than 3 months. Following extraction of RNA from PBMCs, that RNA was used to make the TCR library. Investigators prepared the TCR beta libraries by applying iRepertoire HTBI primers and Arm-PCR of CDR3 regions. TCRdb reprocessed the multiplex PCR reads with MiXCR, giving one entry per CDR3 protein. This sample has approximately 270,000 distinct CDR3 sequences, with more than 15% found just once. These records were also assigned to another study, of T cells in Graves' hyperthyroidism and ophthalmopathy.

The receptor's source is a young woman with Graves disease. The specimen comprised peripheral blood mononuclear cells (PBMCs), sampled at new diagnosis, from a patient treated with antithyroid drugs. The rearrangement links TRBV12-3 or TRBV12-4 to TRBJ2-7; a possible D gene is TRBD1 (5 bases). The CDR3 DNA reads as TGTGCCAGCAGCCCTGTGGGTAGGGGCGAGCAGTACTTC. Its translation is CASSPVGRGEQYF.